This TCR beta chain stems from a study of blood T cell repertoires in COVID-19. Across the whole study: Italy, Spain and the United States were the sources of the convalescent and acute COVID-19 samples. The cDNA or gDNA used as material had been derived from T cells, B-cell-depleted T cells, or PBMCs.

This CDR3 is built from 14 residues. CDR1 PRHDT and CDR2 FYEKMQ come from the germline V gene (reference sequence). Trimming left V 6 bases short and J 4 bases short, with 15 bases between. As processed by the authors: Amplification of reference gene primers was used by the study to estimate nucleated cell counts. The repertoire was sequenced with immunoSEQ multiplex PCR; TCRdb's copy has only in-frame clones and lacks some. V, J and clone size were drawn from that table, and D and trimming were deduced from the DNA. Counted here are more than 250,000 clones, 70% to 90% occurring once; the ten biggest clones make up 3.5% to 4%.

This sequence was found in a man between 18 and 29 years old with active or convalescent COVID-19. The sequencing sample was made of peripheral blood. V and J are TRBV13 and TRBJ1-2; D remains unclear. The CDR3 DNA is TGTGCCAGCAGTTCTATTCTGGGCCGCTATGGCTACACCTTC. Translation gives CASSSILGRYGYTF.